The 17 T cell receptor beta chains presented below share a single source sample, sequenced in a study of beta chain features in type 1 diabetes listed by TCRdb under 2018. The protocol used for the library was the immunoSEQ multiplex PCR assay. The entire isolated RNA was reverse transcribed using the High Capacity cDNA Reverse Transcription Kit, and thus expressed TCRB transcripts were sequenced. Drawn from immuneACCESS, this table holds only the in-frame rearrangements with V and J called that TCRdb kept. Clones are partly lost; checked studies trace under half to an unresolved V gene and leave the rest unexplained. Counted in this sample were about 230,000 clones; 7.5% to 10% of them appeared once. About 0.037% of the sample comes from the top ten. The sequencing input was naive CD4+ T cells from blood. Sample cell subset or site, as interpreted from the label and publication: true naive CD4+ T cells. The source is a woman aged 18-29 years in good health.

The V gene is TRBV6-5, the J gene TRBJ1-3; the match to TRBD1 covers 7 bases. CDR3 length: 14 amino acids. Losses at the gene ends were 5 bases for V and 10 bases for J; bases not matched to a gene: 11. Germline CDR1 MNHEY, CDR2 SVGAGI. CDR3 in amino acids: CASSGQAHRGTIYF. CDR3 in DNA: TGTGCCAGCAGTGGACAGGCCCACCGGGGGACCATATATTTT.

A few counts support this clone. This sequence joins TRBV27 and TRBJ2-7; TRBD2 might be the D (6 bases). There are 14 residues in the CDR3. The germline V gene has CDR1 MNHEY and CDR2 SMNVEV (reference sequence). The ends were cut back, 0 bases at V and 6 bases at J, with 12 bases in the middle. CDR3 nucleotide sequence: TGTGCCAGCAGTTTATCGGGACTGTACGGCGAGCAGTACTTC. Its translation: CASSLSGLYGEQYF.

This clone was seen a few times. The V and J genes are TRBV6-1 and TRBJ2-2, with 11 bases that match TRBD2. Germline V gene sequence: CDR1 MNHNS, CDR2 SASEGT. The CDR3 runs 14 residues. V gave up 10 bases and J gave up 6 bases; unmatched junction bases: 7. The CDR3 DNA reads TGTGCCACATTTAGCGGGAGGGCCCCCGGGGAGCTGTTTTTT. Translated: CATFSGRAPGELFF.

This clone has just a few counts. The chain carries TRBV5-4 and TRBJ2-5, with D maybe TRBD2 (6 bases). This CDR3 has 14 amino acids. With 2 bases removed from V and 0 bases from J, the gap between germline ends came to 8 bases. Germline V gene sequence: CDR1 SGHNT, CDR2 YYREEE (reference sequence). Here the CDR3 reads CASSFRDYQETQYF. CDR3 bases: TGTGCCAGCAGCTTTCGGGACTACCAAGAGACCCAGTACTTC.

This clone was counted between two and nine times. The rearrangement links TRBV5-1 to TRBJ2-1; tentatively, D is TRBD1 (6 bases). Between the trimmed V and J ends, which lost 3 bases and 8 bases, there was a span of 15 bases. Germline CDR1 is SGHRS and CDR2 is YFSETQ. The CDR3 length is 14 residues. CDR3 sequence (DNA): TGCGCCAGCAGCTACCGACAGGTTTTAGATGAGCAGTTCTTC. Residues: CASSYRQVLDEQFF.

The chain links TRBV29-1 to TRBJ2-7; 12 bases match TRBD1. CDR1 and CDR2 (germline): SQVTM, ANQGSEA. With V trimmed by 4 bases and J by 0 bases, 16 bases remained unmatched. CDR3 length equals 19 residues. The chain's CDR3 is CSVGGDRGHRSSSSYEQYF. CDR3 sequence (DNA): TGCAGCGTTGGTGGGGACAGGGGGCACCGAAGCTCCAGCTCCTACGAGCAGTACTTC.

CDR3 DNA: TGTGCCAGCAGCCTTCGTGCGGGAGGAGCGGGTGAGCAGTTCTTC. It is translated as CASSLRAGGAGEQFF. The rearrangement joins TRBV6-1 to TRBJ2-1; 8 bases are shared with TRBD2. V shed 6 bases, J shed 9 bases, and the junction held 13 bases outside the gene matches. The CDR3 has 15 residues. Germline V gene data show CDR1 as MNHNS and CDR2 as SASEGT.

In its sample, this clone was seen a few times. The chain carries TRBV30 and TRBJ2-2; D remains unclear. The CDR3 extends over 14 amino acids. V lost 7 bases to trimming and J lost 3 bases, with 15 bases between them. From germline, CDR1 is GTSNPN and CDR2 SVGIG (reference sequence). The CDR3 sequence is CAFSNSIYTGELFF. In nucleotides, the CDR3 is TGTGCCTTTTCCAACAGCATATACACCGGGGAGCTGTTTTTT.

The chain joins TRBV30 to TRBJ2-2, with D maybe TRBD1 (5 bases). The CDR3 has 18 residues. The V gene's germline CDR1 is GTSNPN and CDR2 SVGIG (reference sequence). The V gene lost 1 base and the J gene lost 1 base, with 19 bases spanning the gap. The chain's CDR3 is CAWSALKAGKLNTGELFF. The CDR3 region has the DNA TGTGCCTGGAGTGCCTTAAAAGCAGGGAAGTTGAACACCGGGGAGCTGTTTTTT. Looking up the rest from reference TRBV30 and TRBJ2-2 gives the full variable domain: SQTIHQWPATLVQPVGSPLSLECTVEGTSNPNLYWYRQAAGRGLQLLFYSVGIGQISSEVPQNLSASRPQDRQFILSSKKLLLSDSGFYLCAWSALKAGKLNTGELFFGEGSRLTVL.

The chain has TRBV2 and TRBJ2-1; a weak D match, TRBD1 (6 bases). There are 15 residues in the CDR3. V lost 3 bases to trimming and J lost 3 bases, with 12 bases between them. The V gene's germline CDR1 is SNHLY and CDR2 FYNNEI. The CDR3 protein is CASSDGGGHYNEQFF. The CDR3 coding sequence is TGTGCCAGCAGTGACGGTGGGGGCCACTACAATGAGCAGTTCTTC.

This chain links TRBV18 with TRBJ2-7; no clear D gene. Trimming left V 5 bases short and J 2 bases short, with 10 bases between. Germline assignment: CDR1 KGHSH and CDR2 LQKENI. The CDR3 length is 13 residues. CDR3 in amino acids: CASSTDITYEQYF. The DNA of the CDR3 is TGTGCCAGCTCAACAGACATTACCTACGAGCAGTACTTC.

There are a few counts of this clone. This chain connects TRBV27 to TRBJ2-2, with D uncertain. V lost 1 base and J 2 bases, leaving 11 bases between the germline ends. There are 16 residues in the CDR3. CDR1 and CDR2 (germline): MNHEY, SMNVEV (reference sequence). This CDR3 reads CASSLLGLANTGELFF. The CDR3 bases are TGTGCCAGCAGTTTATTAGGATTAGCTAACACCGGGGAGCTGTTTTTT.

This chain links TRBV7-2 with TRBJ2-1; the D gene is possibly TRBD1 (5 bases). The germline gives CDR1 SGHTA, CDR2 FQGNSA. V lost 1 base and J 4 bases, leaving 14 bases between the germline ends. This CDR3 comprises 16 residues. The CDR3 bases are TGTGCCAGCAGCTTAGATGGGGCCCGCTGGTACAATGAGCAGTTCTTC. This translates into CASSLDGARWYNEQFF. Supplemented by reference TRBV7-2 and TRBJ2-1, the full variable domain reads GAGVSQSPSNKVTEKGKDVELRCDPISGHTALYWYRQSLGQGLEFLIYFQGNSAPDKSGLPSDRFSAERTGGSVSTLTIQRTQQEDSAVYLCASSLDGARWYNEQFFGPGTRLTVL.

This clone was counted only a few times. The CDR3 loop reads CASREDRSSYNEQFF. CDR3 sequence (DNA): TGTGCCAGCAGAGAGGACAGGAGCTCCTACAATGAGCAGTTCTTC. The chain uses TRBV6-5 and TRBJ2-1; TRBD1 matches 7 bases. Germline assignment: CDR1 MNHEY and CDR2 SVGAGI. The trim removed 6 bases at V and 0 bases at J, leaving 5 bases unmatched. CDR3 length: 15 residues.

This clone was seen more than once but under ten times. The V call is TRBV18, the J call TRBJ1-2; TRBD1 matches 9 bases. The CDR3 is 16 amino acids. J lost 7 bases, V lost 6 bases, and 15 bases had no gene match. Germline CDR1 KGHSH, CDR2 LQKENI. CDR3 sequence: CASSRVPGTGSGGYTF. For the CDR3, the DNA is TGTGCCAGCTCGCGAGTCCCCGGGACAGGGTCCGGTGGCTACACCTTC.

This clone was detected a few times. This chain uses TRBV6-1 with TRBJ2-5; 8 positions agree with TRBD1. The V segment lost 6 bases and the J segment 5 bases; nucleotides outside the gene matches: 8. CDR1 MNHNS and CDR2 SASEGT come from the germline V gene. This CDR3 spans 14 amino acids. CDR3: CASRTQGAAETQYF. Written as DNA, the CDR3 is TGTGCCAGCAGAACTCAGGGGGCTGCGGAGACCCAGTACTTC.

The chain carries TRBV19 and TRBJ2-5; the match to TRBD1 covers 7 bases. This CDR3 is 14 amino acids long. From germline, CDR1 is LNHDA and CDR2 SQIVND (reference sequence). J lost 4 bases, V lost 3 bases, and 5 bases had no gene match. CDR3 nucleotide sequence: TGTGCCAGTAGTATCGAGGGGGCAAGAGAGACCCAGTACTTC. It translates to CASSIEGARETQYF.